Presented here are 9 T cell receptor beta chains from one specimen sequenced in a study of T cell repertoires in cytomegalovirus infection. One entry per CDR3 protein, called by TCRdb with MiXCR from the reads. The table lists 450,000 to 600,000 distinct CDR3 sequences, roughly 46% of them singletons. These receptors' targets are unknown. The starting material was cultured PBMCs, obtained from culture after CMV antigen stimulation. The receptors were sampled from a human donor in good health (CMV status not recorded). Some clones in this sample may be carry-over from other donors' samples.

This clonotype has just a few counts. The CDR3 region is CASSYTGSGYGYTF. The CDR3 nucleotides are TGTGCCAGCAGCTACACAGGGTCGGGCTATGGCTACACCTTC. The chain is built from TRBV7-9 and TRBJ1-2; weak D call: TRBD1 (6 bases). Trimming shortened V by 4 bases and J by 4 bases, and 13 bases separated the two germline ends. CDR3 size: 14 residues. Germline values: CDR1 SEHNR, CDR2 FQNEAQ (reference sequence). Complete variable domain (other parts from reference TRBV7-9 and TRBJ1-2): DTGVSQNPRHKITKRGQNVTFRCDPISEHNRLYWYRQTLGQGPEFLTYFQNEAQLEKSRLLSDRFSAERPKGSFSTLEIQRTEQGDSAMYLCASSYTGSGYGYTFGSGTRLTVV.

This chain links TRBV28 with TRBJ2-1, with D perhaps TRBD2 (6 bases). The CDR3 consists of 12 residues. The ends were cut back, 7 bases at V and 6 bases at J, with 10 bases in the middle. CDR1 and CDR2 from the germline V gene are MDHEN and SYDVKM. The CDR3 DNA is TGTGCCAGCAAGCGGGTTCGCAATGAGCAGTTCTTC. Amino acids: CASKRVRNEQFF.

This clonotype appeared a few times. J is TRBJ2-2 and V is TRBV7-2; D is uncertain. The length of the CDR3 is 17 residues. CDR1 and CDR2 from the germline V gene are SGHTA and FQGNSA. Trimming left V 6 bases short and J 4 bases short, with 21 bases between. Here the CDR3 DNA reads TGTGCCAGCAGTCCAAGCCCGGCACCTTATAGCACCGGGGAGCTGTTTTTT. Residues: CASSPSPAPYSTGELFF.

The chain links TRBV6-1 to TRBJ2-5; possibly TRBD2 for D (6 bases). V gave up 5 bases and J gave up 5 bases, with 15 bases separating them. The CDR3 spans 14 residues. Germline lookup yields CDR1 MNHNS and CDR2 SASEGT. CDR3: CASSPWDLVETQYF. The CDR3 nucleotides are TGTGCCAGCAGTCCCTGGGACTTGGTTGAGACCCAGTACTTC.

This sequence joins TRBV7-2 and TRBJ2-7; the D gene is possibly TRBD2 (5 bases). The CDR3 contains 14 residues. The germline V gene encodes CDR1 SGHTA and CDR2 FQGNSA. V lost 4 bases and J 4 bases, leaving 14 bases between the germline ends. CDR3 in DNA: TGTGCCAGCAGCTCGCTGGTCCCGGGGTACGAGCAGTACTTC. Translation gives CASSSLVPGYEQYF. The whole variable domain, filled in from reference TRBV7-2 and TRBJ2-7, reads GAGVSQSPSNKVTEKGKDVELRCDPISGHTALYWYRQSLGQGLEFLIYFQGNSAPDKSGLPSDRFSAERTGGSVSTLTIQRTQQEDSAVYLCASSSLVPGYEQYFGPGTRLTVT.

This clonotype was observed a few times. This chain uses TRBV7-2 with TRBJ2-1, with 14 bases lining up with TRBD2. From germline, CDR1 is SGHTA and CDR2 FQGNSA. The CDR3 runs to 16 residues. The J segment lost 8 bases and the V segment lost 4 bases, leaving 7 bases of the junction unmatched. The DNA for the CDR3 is TGTGCCAGCAGCTCCTCCGGGACTAGCGGGAGACATGAGCAGTTCTTC. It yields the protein CASSSSGTSGRHEQFF.

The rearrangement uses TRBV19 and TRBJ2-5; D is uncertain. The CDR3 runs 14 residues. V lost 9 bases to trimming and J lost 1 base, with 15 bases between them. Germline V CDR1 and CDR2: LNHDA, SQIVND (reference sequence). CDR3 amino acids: CASQARRSQETQYF. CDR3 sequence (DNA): TGTGCCAGCCAGGCGCGGCGCTCCCAAGAGACCCAGTACTTC. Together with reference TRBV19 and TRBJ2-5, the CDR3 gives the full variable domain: DGGITQSPKYLFRKEGQNVTLSCEQNLNHDAMYWYRQDPGQGLRLIYYSQIVNDFQKGDIAEGYSVSREKKESFPLTVTSAQKNPTAFYLCASQARRSQETQYFGPGTRLLVL.

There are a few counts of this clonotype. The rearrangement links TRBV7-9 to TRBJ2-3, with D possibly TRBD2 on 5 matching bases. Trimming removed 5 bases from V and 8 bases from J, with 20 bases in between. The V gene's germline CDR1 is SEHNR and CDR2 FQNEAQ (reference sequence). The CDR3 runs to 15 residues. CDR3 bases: TGTGCCAGCAGCCCCCTCCGGACTGGCGGTGGTACGCAGTATTTT. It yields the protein CASSPLRTGGGTQYF.

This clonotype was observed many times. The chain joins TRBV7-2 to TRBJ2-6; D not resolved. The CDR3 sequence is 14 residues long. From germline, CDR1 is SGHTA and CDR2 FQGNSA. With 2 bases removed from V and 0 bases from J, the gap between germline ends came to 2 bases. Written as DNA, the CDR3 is TGTGCCAGCAGCTTATTCTCTGGGGCCAACGTCCTGACTTTC. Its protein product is CASSLFSGANVLTF.